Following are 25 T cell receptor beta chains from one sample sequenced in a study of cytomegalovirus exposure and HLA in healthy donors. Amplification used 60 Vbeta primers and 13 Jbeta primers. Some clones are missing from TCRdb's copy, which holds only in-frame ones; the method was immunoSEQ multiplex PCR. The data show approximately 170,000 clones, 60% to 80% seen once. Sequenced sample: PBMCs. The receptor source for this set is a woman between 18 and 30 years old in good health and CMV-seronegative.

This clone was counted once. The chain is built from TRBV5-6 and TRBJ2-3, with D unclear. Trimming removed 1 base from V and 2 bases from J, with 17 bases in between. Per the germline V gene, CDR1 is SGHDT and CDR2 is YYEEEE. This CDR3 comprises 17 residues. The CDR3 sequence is CASSLKVPYAVTDTQYF. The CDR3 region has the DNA TGTGCCAGCAGCTTGAAGGTACCCTATGCGGTCACAGATACGCAGTATTTT.

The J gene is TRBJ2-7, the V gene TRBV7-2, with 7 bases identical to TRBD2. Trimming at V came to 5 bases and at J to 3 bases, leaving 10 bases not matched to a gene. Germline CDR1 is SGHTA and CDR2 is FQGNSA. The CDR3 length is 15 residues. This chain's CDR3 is CASSPSAGVNYEQYF. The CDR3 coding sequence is TGTGCCAGCAGCCCGTCTGCGGGAGTTAACTACGAGCAGTACTTC.

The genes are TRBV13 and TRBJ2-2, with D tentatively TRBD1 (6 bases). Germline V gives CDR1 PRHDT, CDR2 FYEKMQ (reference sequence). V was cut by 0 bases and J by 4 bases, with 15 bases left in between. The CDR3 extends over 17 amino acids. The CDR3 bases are TGTGCCAGCAGCTTAGGCCGAAGGACAGCCCGCACCGGGGAGCTGTTTTTT. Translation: CASSLGRRTARTGELFF.

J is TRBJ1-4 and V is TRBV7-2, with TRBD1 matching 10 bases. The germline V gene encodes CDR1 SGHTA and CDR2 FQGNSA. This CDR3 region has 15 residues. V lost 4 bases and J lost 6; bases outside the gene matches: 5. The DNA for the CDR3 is TGTGCCAGCAGCTCACCGGGGACAGGGGATGAAAAACTGTTTTTT. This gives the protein CASSSPGTGDEKLFF.

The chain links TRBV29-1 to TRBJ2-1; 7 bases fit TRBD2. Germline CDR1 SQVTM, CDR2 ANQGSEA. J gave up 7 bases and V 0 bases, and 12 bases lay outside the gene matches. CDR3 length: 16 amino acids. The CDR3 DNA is TGCAGCGTTGAAGAAGGTCCAGCGGGGCCCGGGAATGAGCAGTTCTTC. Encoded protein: CSVEEGPAGPGNEQFF.

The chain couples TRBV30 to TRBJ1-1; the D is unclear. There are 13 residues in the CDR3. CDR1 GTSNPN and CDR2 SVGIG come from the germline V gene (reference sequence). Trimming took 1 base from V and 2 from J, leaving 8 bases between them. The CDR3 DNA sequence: TGTGCCTGGAGTGCCGAGTTTAACACTGAAGCTTTCTTT. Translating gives CAWSAEFNTEAFF.

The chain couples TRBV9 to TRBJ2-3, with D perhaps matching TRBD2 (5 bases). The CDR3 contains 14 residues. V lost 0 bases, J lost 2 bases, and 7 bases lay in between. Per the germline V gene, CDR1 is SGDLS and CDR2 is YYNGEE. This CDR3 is CASSVERATDTQYF. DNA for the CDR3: TGTGCCAGCAGCGTAGAGAGGGCCACAGATACGCAGTATTTT.

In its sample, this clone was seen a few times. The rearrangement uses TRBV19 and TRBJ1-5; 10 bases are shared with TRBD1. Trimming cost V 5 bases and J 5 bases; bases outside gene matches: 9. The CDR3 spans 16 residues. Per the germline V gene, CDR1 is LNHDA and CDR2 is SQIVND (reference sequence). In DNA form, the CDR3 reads TGTGCCAGTAGTCACCGACCGACAGGGGGCTATCAGCCCCAGCATTTT. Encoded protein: CASSHRPTGGYQPQHF. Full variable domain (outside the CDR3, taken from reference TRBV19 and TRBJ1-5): DGGITQSPKYLFRKEGQNVTLSCEQNLNHDAMYWYRQDPGQGLRLIYYSQIVNDFQKGDIAEGYSVSREKKESFPLTVTSAQKNPTAFYLCASSHRPTGGYQPQHFGDGTRLSIL.

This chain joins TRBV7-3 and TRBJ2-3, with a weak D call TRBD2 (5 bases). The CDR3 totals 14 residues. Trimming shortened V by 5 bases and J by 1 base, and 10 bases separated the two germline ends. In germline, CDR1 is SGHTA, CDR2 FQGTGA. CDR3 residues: CASSPRAGTDTQYF. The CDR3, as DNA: TGTGCCAGCAGCCCGCGGGCTGGCACAGATACGCAGTATTTT.

The CDR3 DNA reads as TGTGCCAGCAGCTTTCTCCCCGGGGAGCTGTTTTTT. It translates to CASSFLPGELFF. The chain links TRBV7-3 to TRBJ2-2; D is unclear. The CDR3 runs 12 residues. Trimming removed 3 bases at V and 6 bases at J, with 5 bases between. CDR1 is SGHTA and CDR2 is FQGTGA in the germline V gene.

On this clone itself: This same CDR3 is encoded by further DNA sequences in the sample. The CDR3 region is CASLSRGGTEAFF. As DNA, the CDR3 is TGCGCCAGCCTCTCGAGGGGAGGAACTGAAGCTTTCTTT. The chain links TRBV5-1 to TRBJ1-1; D perhaps matches TRBD1 (5 bases). The V and J ends lost 7 bases and 5 bases respectively, with 15 bases between them. The CDR3 extends over 13 amino acids. In germline, CDR1 is SGHRS, CDR2 YFSETQ.

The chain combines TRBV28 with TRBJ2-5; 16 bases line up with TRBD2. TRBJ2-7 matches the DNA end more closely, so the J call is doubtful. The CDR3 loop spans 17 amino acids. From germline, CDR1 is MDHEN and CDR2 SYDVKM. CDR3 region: CASSSPGTSGGAYEQYF. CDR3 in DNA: TGTGCCAGCAGTTCCCCCGGGACTAGCGGGGGGGCCTACGAGCAGTACTTC.

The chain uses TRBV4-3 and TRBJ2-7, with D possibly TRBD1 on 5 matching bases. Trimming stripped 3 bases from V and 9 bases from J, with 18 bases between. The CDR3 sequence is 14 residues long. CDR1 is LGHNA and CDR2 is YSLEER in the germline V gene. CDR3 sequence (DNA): TGCGCCAGCAGCCAGAGAATGCAGGGAAAGGGGCAGTACTTC. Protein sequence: CASSQRMQGKGQYF.

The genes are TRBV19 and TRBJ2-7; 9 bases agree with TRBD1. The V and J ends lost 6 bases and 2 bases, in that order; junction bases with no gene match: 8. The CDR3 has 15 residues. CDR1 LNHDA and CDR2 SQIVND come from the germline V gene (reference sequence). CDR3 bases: TGTGCCAGTAGCCCGTCGGGGACAGGGACCTACGAGCAGTACTTC. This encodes CASSPSGTGTYEQYF.

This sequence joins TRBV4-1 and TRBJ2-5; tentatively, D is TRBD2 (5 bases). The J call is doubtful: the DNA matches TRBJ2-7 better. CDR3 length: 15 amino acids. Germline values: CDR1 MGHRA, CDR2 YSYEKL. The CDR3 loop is CASSQGSGISYEQYF. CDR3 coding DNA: TGCGCCAGCAGCCAAGGATCCGGGATAAGCTACGAGCAGTACTTC.

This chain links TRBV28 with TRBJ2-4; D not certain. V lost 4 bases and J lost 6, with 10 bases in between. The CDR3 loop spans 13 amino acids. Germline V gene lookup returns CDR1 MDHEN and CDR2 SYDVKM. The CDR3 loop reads CASSSQVGNIQYF. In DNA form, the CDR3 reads TGTGCCAGCAGTTCCCAGGTGGGAAACATTCAGTACTTC.

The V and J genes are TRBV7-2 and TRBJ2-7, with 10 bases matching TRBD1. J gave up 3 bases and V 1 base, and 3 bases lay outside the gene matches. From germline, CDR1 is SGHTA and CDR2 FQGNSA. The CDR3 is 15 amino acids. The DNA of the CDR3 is TGTGCCAGCAGCTTAGAAGGACAGGGGGTCTACGAGCAGTACTTC. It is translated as CASSLEGQGVYEQYF. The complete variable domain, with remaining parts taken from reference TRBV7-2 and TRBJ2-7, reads GAGVSQSPSNKVTEKGKDVELRCDPISGHTALYWYRQSLGQGLEFLIYFQGNSAPDKSGLPSDRFSAERTGGSVSTLTIQRTQQEDSAVYLCASSLEGQGVYEQYFGPGTRLTVT.

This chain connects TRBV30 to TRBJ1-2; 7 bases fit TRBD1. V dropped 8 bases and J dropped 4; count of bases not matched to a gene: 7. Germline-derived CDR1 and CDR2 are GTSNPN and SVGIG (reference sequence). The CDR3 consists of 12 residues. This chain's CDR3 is CARDRVGYGYTF. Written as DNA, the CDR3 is TGTGCCCGAGACAGGGTGGGCTATGGCTACACCTTC.

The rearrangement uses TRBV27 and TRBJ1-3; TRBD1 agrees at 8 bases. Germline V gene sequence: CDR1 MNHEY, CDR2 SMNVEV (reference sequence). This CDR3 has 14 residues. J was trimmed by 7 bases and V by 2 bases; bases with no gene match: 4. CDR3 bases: TGTGCCAGCAGTTTAGGCAGGGGGCTGAACACCATATATTTT. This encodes CASSLGRGLNTIYF.

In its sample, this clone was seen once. The CDR3 bases are TGCAGCGCGAAGGACAGGGGAAGCCACGAGCAGTACTTC. The encoded protein is CSAKDRGSHEQYF. The chain is built from TRBV29-1 and TRBJ2-7; 9 positions match TRBD1. Germline-derived CDR1 and CDR2 are SQVTM and ANQGSEA. V lost 7 bases and J lost 5; bases outside the gene matches: 9. The CDR3 runs 13 residues.

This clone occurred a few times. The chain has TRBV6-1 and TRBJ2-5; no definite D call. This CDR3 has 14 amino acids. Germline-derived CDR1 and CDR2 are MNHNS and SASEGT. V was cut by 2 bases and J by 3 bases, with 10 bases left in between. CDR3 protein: CASSERNRKETQYF. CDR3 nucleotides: TGTGCCAGCAGTGAAAGGAACAGAAAAGAGACCCAGTACTTC.

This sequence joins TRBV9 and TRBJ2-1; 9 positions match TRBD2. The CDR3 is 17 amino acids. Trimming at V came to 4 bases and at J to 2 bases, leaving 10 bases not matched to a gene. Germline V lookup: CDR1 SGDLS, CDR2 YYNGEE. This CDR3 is CASSPTPGLAPYNEQFF. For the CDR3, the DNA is TGTGCCAGCAGCCCCACCCCGGGACTAGCTCCCTACAATGAGCAGTTCTTC.

The CDR3 bases are TGTGCCACCAGCAGAGATCTAGGAGACACCATATATTTT. Its protein is CATSRDLGDTIYF. The chain recombines TRBV15 with TRBJ1-3; D gene ambiguous. V lost 0 bases and J 8 bases, leaving 8 bases between the germline ends. The CDR3 is 13 amino acids. Germline V lookup: CDR1 LNHNV, CDR2 YYDKDF (reference sequence).

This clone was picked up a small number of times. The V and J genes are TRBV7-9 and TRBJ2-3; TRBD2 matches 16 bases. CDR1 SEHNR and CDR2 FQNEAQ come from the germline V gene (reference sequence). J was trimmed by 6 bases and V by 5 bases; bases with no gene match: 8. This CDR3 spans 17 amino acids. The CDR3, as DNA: TGTGCCAGCAGCCTGGGACTAGCGGGAGGGCCTGCGGATACGCAGTATTTT. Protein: CASSLGLAGGPADTQYF.

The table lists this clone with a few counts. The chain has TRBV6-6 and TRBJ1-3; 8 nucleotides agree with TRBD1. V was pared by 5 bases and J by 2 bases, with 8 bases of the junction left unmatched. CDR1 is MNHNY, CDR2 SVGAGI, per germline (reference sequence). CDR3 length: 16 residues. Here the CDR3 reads CASSGQGEVAGNTIYF. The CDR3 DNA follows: TGTGCCAGCAGTGGACAGGGAGAGGTCGCTGGAAACACCATATATTTT.